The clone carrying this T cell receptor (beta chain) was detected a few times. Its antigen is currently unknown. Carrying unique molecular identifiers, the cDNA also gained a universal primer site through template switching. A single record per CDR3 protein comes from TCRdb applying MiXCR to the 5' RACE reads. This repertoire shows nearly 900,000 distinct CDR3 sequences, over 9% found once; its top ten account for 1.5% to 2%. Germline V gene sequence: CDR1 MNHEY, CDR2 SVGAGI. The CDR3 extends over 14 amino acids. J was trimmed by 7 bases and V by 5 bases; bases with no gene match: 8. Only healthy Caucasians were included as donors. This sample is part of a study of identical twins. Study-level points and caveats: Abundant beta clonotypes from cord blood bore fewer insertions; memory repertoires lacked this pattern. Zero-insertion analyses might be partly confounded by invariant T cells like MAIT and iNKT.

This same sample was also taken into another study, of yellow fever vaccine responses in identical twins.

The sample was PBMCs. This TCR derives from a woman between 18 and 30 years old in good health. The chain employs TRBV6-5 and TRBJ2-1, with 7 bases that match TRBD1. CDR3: CASSNDRVRNEQFF. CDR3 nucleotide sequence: TGTGCCAGCAGTAACGACAGGGTTCGGAATGAGCAGTTCTTC.